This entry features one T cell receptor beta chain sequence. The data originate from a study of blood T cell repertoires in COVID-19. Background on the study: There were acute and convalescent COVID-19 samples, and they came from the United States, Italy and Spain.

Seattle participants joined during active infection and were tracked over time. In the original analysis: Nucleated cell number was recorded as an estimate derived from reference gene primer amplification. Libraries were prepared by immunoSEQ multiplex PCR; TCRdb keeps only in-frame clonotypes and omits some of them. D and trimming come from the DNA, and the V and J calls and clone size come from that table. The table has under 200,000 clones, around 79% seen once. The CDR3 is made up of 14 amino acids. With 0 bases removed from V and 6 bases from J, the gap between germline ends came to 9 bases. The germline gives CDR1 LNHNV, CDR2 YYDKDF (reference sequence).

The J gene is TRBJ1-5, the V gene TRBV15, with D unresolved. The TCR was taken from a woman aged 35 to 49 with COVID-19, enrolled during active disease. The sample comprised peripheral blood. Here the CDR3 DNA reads TGTGCCACCAGCAGAGACCGCGTGGTTCAGCCCCAGCATTTT. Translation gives CATSRDRVVQPQHF.